The T cell receptor (beta chain) under discussion was sequenced for a study of cytomegalovirus exposure and HLA in healthy donors. Whole-study context: Earlier work reported around 110 million unique TCR beta sequences from 150 million to 200 million T cells.

A word on this clone: Its antigen is still unknown.

V was cut by 6 bases and J by 2 bases, with 10 bases left in between. This CDR3 spans 13 amino acids. Germline V CDR1 and CDR2: MNHEY, SVGAGI. Study-wide results and caveats: CMV serostatus stood as the only immune exposure information on hand. The authors excluded some V segments, including TRBV6-2 and TRBV6-3, as indistinguishable.

The PCR ran on 60 Vbeta and 13 Jbeta primers. TCRdb keeps only in-frame clones here, not all; method: immunoSEQ multiplex PCR. The profile shows 120,000 to 150,000 clones, about three quarters of them singletons. The chain carries TRBV6-5 and TRBJ1-2; possible D gene TRBD1, 5 bases. The TCR was taken from a male donor in good health and CMV-seronegative. Material: PBMCs. The CDR3 spells CASSFDSNYGYTF. The CDR3 DNA reads TGTGCCAGCAGCTTTGACAGCAACTATGGCTACACCTTC.